The clone carrying this T cell receptor beta chain was counted between two and nine times. Its antigen is unknown. The data belong to a study of beta chain features in type 1 diabetes. Overall study results and limits: The study found moderately but significantly shorter TCRB CDR3s in all four CD4+ subsets of Type 1 diabetes patients.

CDR3 size: 13 residues. V lost 3 bases to trimming and J lost 6 bases, with 11 bases between them. Germline V gives CDR1 MDHEN, CDR2 SYDVKM. Every participating donor gave one draw, a heparinised blood sample averaging about 120 mL. CD4+ naive, central memory, regulatory and stem cell-like memory subsets were isolated by sorting on CD45RO/CCR7/CD25/CD127/CD95/CD27. Since all of the isolated RNA was reverse transcribed, expressed TCRB transcripts were what got sequenced. This table comes from immunoSEQ multiplex PCR, and its TCRdb copy is limited to in-frame clones, with some not included. The sample includes some 900,000 clones, around a sixth of them seen just once.

The V call is TRBV28, the J call TRBJ1-1; D is possibly TRBD1 (5 bases). The sample was naive CD4+ T cells from blood. This clonotype was sampled from a woman aged 18-30 years in good health. CDR3 bases: TGTGCCAGCAGTTTGGTAAGGGGAGCTGAAGCTTTCTTT. It translates to CASSLVRGAEAFF.